This T cell receptor beta chain originates from a study of T cell repertoires and HLA-DP antigens. Study summary: Donor ages ranged from 18-to-29 to 60-to-69; two men, one woman. Average DNA input: approximately 230 ng for CD137+CD4+ sorts, around 1.3 ug pre-culture.

Details on this clone: The antigen remains unidentified.

Untouched CD4+ T cells were bead-isolated at around 98% purity. CDR3 length equals 18 residues. The germline V gene has CDR1 SGHVS and CDR2 FQNEAQ. V shed 4 bases and J shed 2 bases, with 24 bases lying between them. The data were produced by immunoSEQ multiplex PCR, yet TCRdb's version contains in-frame clones alone and is incomplete. The sample has around 100,000 clones, 92% seen once. Study-level points and caveats: Previously undetected clones averaged about 37% and 47% against the two alleles respectively.

The chain uses TRBV7-8 and TRBJ2-7; D is perhaps TRBD1 (6 bases). The sequencing sample was made of CD4+ T cells from PBMCs. The receptor's source is a woman aged 18-30 years in good health and CMV-seronegative. The CDR3 DNA reads TGTGCCAGCAGCTCACCTACCTATAAGAGACAGGCCACCTACGAGCAGTACTTC. This encodes CASSSPTYKRQATYEQYF.